The source of this T cell receptor beta chain is a study of beta chain features in type 1 diabetes. As concerns this clone: Its antigen is undetermined.

Findings and caveats of the study: There was a moderate but significant shortening of TCRB CDR3s in all four CD4+ subsets of Type 1 diabetes patients.

CDR3 length: 12 residues. Germline CDR1 reads SGHDT; CDR2 reads YYEEEE. The V end lost 4 bases, the J end lost 11 bases, and 13 bases lay between the germline ends. Sequencing targeted expressed TCRB transcripts, as all isolated RNA had been reverse transcribed. The method was immunoSEQ multiplex PCR; TCRdb's version includes in-frame clones alone and lacks a portion of them. The repertoire includes 600,000 or so clones, about 14% of them detected once, and just under 0.04% sits in the top ten. The V gene is TRBV5-6, the J gene TRBJ2-1, with D perhaps given as TRBD1 or TRBD2 (5 bases each). The sample was naive CD4+ T cells from blood. The sequence came from a man in his late teens or twenties with type 1 diabetes. CDR3 sequence: CASSTPQGQQFF. The CDR3 DNA reads TGTGCCAGCAGCACACCTCAGGGACAGCAGTTCTTC.